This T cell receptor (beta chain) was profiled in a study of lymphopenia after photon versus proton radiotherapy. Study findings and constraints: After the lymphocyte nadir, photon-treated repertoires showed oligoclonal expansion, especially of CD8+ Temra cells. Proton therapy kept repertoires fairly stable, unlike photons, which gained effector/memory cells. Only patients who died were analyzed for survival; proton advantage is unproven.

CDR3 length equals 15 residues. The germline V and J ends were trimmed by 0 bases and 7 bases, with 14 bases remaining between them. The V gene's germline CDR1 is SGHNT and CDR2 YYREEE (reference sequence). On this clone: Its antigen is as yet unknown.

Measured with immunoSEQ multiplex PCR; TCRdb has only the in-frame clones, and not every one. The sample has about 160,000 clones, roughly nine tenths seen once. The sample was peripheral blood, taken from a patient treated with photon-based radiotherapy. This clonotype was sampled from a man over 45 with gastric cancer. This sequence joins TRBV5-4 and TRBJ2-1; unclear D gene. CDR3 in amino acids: CASSLALPGVNEQFF. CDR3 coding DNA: TGTGCCAGCAGCTTGGCACTGCCTGGGGTGAATGAGCAGTTCTTC.